Below, one T cell receptor (beta chain) is given with its context. What it binds is unknown. In germline, CDR1 is LNHNV, CDR2 YYDKDF (reference sequence). The CDR3 contains 15 residues. Trimming cost V 0 bases and J 4 bases; bases outside gene matches: 3. This sample is part of a study of long-term antiretroviral therapy in people with HIV. Findings and limits, study-wide: For ART adherence, viral resistance and therapy changes, no data were available. Controls showed broader CDR3 length ranges than did the HIV repertoires.

Run at survey level, the immunoSEQ assay was version v3.0. Libraries were prepared by immunoSEQ multiplex PCR; TCRdb keeps only in-frame clonotypes and omits some of them. Among fewer than 25,000 clones listed, 85% to 95% were seen once. Source: unsorted PBMCs, taken roughly 5 years after starting antiretroviral therapy. This chain uses TRBV15 with TRBJ2-1; 7 bases agree with TRBD2. This receptor was taken from a woman aged 45-60 years with HIV. The CDR3 DNA is TGTGCCACCAGCAGAGACACTAGCGCGTACAATGAGCAGTTCTTC. Encoded protein: CATSRDTSAYNEQFF.